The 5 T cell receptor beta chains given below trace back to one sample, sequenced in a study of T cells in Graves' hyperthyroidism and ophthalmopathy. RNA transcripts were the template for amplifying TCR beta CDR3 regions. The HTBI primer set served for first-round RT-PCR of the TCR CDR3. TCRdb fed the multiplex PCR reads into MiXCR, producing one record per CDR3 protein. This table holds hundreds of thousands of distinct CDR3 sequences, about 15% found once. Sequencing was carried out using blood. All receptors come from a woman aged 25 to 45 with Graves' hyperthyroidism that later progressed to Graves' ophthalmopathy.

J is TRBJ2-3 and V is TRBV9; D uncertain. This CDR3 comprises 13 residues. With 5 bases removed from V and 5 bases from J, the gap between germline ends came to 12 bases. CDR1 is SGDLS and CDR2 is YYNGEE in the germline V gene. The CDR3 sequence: CASSQVHIDTQYF. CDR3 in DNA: TGTGCCAGCAGTCAGGTGCACATAGATACGCAGTATTTT.

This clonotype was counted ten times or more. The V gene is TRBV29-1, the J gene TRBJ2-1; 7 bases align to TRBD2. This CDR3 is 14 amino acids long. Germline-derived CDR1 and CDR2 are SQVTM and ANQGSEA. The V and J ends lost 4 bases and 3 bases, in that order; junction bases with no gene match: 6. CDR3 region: CSVVREPYYNEQFF. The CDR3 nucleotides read TGCAGCGTTGTGCGGGAGCCTTACTACAATGAGCAGTTCTTC.

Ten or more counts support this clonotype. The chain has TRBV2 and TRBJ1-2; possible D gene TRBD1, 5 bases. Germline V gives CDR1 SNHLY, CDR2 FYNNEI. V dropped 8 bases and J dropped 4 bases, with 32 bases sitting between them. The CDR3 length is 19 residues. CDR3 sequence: CASSRGIAGKRLAFYGYTF. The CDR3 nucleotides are TGTGCCAGCTCCCGGGGCATCGCGGGGAAACGTTTGGCTTTCTATGGCTACACCTTC.

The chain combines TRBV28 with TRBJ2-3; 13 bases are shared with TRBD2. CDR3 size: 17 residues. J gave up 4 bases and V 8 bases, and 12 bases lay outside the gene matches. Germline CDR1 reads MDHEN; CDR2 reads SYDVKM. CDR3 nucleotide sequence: TGTGCCAGCCGAGGACTAGCGGGAGCGGTAGAAGCAGATACGCAGTATTTT. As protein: CASRGLAGAVEADTQYF. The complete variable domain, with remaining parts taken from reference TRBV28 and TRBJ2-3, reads DVKVTQSSRYLVKRTGEKVFLECVQDMDHENMFWYRQDPGLGLRLIYFSYDVKMKEKGDIPEGYSVSREKKERFSLILESASTNQTSMYLCASRGLAGAVEADTQYFGPGTRLTVL.

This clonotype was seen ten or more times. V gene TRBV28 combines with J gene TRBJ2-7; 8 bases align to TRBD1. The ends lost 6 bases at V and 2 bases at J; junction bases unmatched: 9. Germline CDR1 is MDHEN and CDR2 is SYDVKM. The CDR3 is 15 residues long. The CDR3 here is CASRSGTGRTYEQYF. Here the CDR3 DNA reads TGTGCCAGCAGATCCGGGACAGGTCGCACCTACGAGCAGTACTTC.